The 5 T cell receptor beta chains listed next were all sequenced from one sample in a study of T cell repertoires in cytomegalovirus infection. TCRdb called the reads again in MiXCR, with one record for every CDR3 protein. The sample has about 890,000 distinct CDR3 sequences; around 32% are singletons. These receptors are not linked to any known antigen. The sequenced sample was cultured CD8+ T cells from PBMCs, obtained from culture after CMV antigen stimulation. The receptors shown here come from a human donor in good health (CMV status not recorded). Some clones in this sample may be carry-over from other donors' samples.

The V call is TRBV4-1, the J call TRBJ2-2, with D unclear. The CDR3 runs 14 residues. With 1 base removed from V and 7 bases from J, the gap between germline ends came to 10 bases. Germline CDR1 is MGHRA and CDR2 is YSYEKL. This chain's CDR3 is CASSQVLSGGELFF. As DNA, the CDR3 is TGCGCCAGCAGCCAAGTTCTCAGTGGCGGGGAGCTGTTTTTT.

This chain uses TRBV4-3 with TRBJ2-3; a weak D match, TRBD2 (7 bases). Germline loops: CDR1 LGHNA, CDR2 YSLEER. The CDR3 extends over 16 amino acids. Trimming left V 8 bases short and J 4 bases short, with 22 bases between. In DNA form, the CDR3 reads TGCGCCAGCCAACAAGAAGGGGGGGGCCTCTCAGATACGCAGTATTTT. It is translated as CASQQEGGGLSDTQYF.

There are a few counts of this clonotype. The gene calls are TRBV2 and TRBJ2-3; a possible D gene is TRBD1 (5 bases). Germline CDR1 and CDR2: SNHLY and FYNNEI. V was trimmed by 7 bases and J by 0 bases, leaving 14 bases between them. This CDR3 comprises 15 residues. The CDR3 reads CASMGRSGSTDTQYF. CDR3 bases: TGTGCCAGCATGGGGCGGAGTGGCAGCACAGATACGCAGTATTTT.

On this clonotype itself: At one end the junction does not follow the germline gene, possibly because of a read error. CDR3 sequence reads: CAGSPNTGELFF. CDR3 in DNA: TGTGCCGGCAGCCCCAACACCGGGGAGCTGTTTTTT. The V gene is TRBV7-3, the J gene TRBJ2-2; D is ambiguous. The CDR3 is 12 residues long. Germline V gene sequence: CDR1 SGHTA, CDR2 FQGTGA.

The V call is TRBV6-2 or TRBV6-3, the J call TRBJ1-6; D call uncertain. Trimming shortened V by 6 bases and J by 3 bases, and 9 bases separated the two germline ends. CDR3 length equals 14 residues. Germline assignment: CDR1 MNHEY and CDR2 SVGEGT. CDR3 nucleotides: TGTGCCAGCAGAGCGGGAGTCTATAATTCACCCCTCCACTTT. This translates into CASRAGVYNSPLHF.